This TCR beta chain was profiled in a study of neurological immune-mediated disorders. General study results and limits: Expansion of TCR clones was greatest in HTLV-1-associated myelopathy and smallest in multiple sclerosis, where it fell below that of healthy controls. When repertoires were grouped phylogenetically, those of 18 of 34 multiple sclerosis patients fell into one related-CDR3 cluster, a possible signature.

TCRdb analysed the 5' RACE reads with MiXCR anew, one entry per CDR3 protein. The sample lists over 35,000 distinct CDR3 sequences, 2.5% occurring once. Germline CDR1 SQVTM, CDR2 ANQGSEA. CDR3 size: 13 residues. Deletions cut 7 bases from V and 5 bases from J, with 15 bases between. There are many counts of this clonotype. The antigen is not known. This clonotype was sampled from a man younger than 45 with multiple sclerosis. The rearrangement joins TRBV29-1 to TRBJ1-5, with TRBD1 as a possible D gene (6 bases). The specimen was PBMCs. The CDR3 DNA follows: TGCAGCGGTAAGACAGGACCCCATCAGCCCCAGCATTTT. Protein sequence: CSGKTGPHQPQHF.